The entry below gives a single T cell receptor (beta chain) sequence along with its context. The antigen remains unidentified. The V end was cut by 4 bases, the J end by 5 bases, with 15 bases between. CDR1 and CDR2 (germline): SGHNT, YYREEE (reference sequence). The CDR3 runs 14 residues. Time point here: pretreatment peripheral blood. This record comes from a study of PD-L1 blockade in urothelial cancer. Study context: Per blood sample, T cells had a median of around 150,000. Study-wide results and caveats: In blood at 3 weeks, tumor-associated clones expanded more among patients with durable benefit.

Here immunoSEQ multiplex PCR was the method, and the copy in TCRdb shows in-frame clones only, minus some. Counted here are about 43,000 clones, 65% to 85% occurring once; the ten biggest clones make up roughly 17%. Here the sequenced sample was PBMCs, taken around atezolizumab (anti-PD-L1) treatment. The chain has TRBV5-4 and TRBJ2-5, with D tentatively TRBD1 (6 bases). This TCR was recovered from a man between 60 and 75 years old with urothelial cancer. Written as DNA, the CDR3 is TGTGCCAGCAGCCTATCAGGGGCGCGGGAGACCCAGTACTTC. Translating gives CASSLSGARETQYF.